The 2 T cell receptor beta chains listed next were all sequenced from one sample in a study of neurological immune-mediated disorders. MiXCR, applied by TCRdb to the 5' RACE reads, yields one record per CDR3 protein. Of about 21,000 distinct CDR3 sequences listed, 15% are singletons. Sequenced input: PBMCs. The receptor set was obtained from a female donor with HTLV-1-associated myelopathy (HAM/TSP).

This clonotype was recorded many times. The chain has TRBV20-1 and TRBJ1-4, with 8 bases fitting TRBD1. Germline V lookup: CDR1 DFQATT, CDR2 SNEGSKA (reference sequence). V lost 0 bases, J lost 7 bases, and 10 bases stayed unmatched. The CDR3 length is 16 residues. The CDR3 loop reads CSARDPQGAYGEKLFF. In DNA, the CDR3 is TGCAGTGCTAGAGATCCTCAGGGGGCGTATGGTGAAAAACTGTTTTTT.

This clonotype was seen many times. V is TRBV20-1 and J is TRBJ2-4, with 10 bases fitting TRBD1. CDR1 is DFQATT, CDR2 SNEGSKA, per germline (reference sequence). Losses at the gene ends were 4 bases for V and 6 bases for J; bases not matched to a gene: 3. This CDR3 contains 13 residues. CDR3 loop: CSAIRTGGNIQYF. Here the CDR3 DNA reads TGCAGTGCTATCCGGACAGGGGGAAACATTCAGTACTTC.